This T cell receptor (beta chain) was profiled in a study of human T cells and chemical hapten exposure. Study results and caveats: Compared with pre-sensitization or healthy control sets, expanded TCRs clustered more.

This clonotype was observed a handful of times. Its matching antigen is unknown. This CDR3 comprises 14 residues. The ends were cut back, 4 bases at V and 0 bases at J, with 8 bases in the middle. Germline assignment: CDR1 SNHLY and CDR2 FYNNEI. TCRdb recomputed calls from the RACE reads with MiXCR, one row per CDR3 protein. Of under 55,000 distinct CDR3 sequences in the sample, approximately 9.9% were seen once. Time point indicated: patch test 3, about 24 weeks after DPC sensitization. Treatment defined: therapeutic diphenylcyclopropenone sensitization with weekly scalp DPC. The study drew its donors from alopecia patients who were 18 to 70 years old and suitable for DPC.

Sample: whole blood, taken in connection with sensitization to the hapten diphenylcyclopropenone (DPC). The receptor's source is a woman aged 40 to 50 with alopecia areata. Some clones in this sample may be carry-over from other donors' samples. The chain is built from TRBV2 and TRBJ2-3; unclear D gene. Here the CDR3 DNA reads TGTGCCAGCAGTGTAGGGCTAAGCACAGATACGCAGTATTTT. Amino acids: CASSVGLSTDTQYF.